Sequencing of this TCR beta chain was carried out in a study of shared clonotypes between healthy human individuals. Study results and limitations: When naive CD4 clonotypes were compared across a few donors, 4% to 5.5% were shared.

It was across several immunoSEQ plates that each subset's genomic DNA was evenly split. Libraries were prepared by immunoSEQ multiplex PCR; TCRdb keeps only in-frame clonotypes and omits some of them. Among roughly 1,600,000 clones, 98% were seen once, and the ten largest hold 0.3% to 0.45%. The V end lost 3 bases, the J end lost 5 bases, and 15 bases lay between the germline ends. This CDR3 region has 15 residues. Germline CDR1 SGHVS, CDR2 FQNEAQ. As for this clone: Its antigen is undetermined.

This clonotype originated in a man in his thirties or forties in good health. V and J are TRBV7-8 and TRBJ2-3; the D call may be TRBD1 or TRBD2 (5 bases each). Sequencing input: naive CD4+ T cells sorted from blood. As for subset: CD45RA+ positively selected. This chain's CDR3 is CASSFDGTAGDTQYF. The CDR3, as DNA: TGTGCCAGCAGCTTCGACGGGACCGCAGGAGATACGCAGTATTTT.